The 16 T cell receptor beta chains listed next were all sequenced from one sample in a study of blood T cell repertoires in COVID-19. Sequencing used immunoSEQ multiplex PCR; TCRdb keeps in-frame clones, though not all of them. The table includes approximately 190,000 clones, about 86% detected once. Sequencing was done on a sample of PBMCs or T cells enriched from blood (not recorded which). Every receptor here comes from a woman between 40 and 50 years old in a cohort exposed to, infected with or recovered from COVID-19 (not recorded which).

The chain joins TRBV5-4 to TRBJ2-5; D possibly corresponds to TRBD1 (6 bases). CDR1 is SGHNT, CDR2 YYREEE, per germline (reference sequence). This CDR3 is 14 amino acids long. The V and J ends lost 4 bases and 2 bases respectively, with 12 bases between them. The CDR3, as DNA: TGTGCCAGCAGCGTTAGGACAGAGCAAGAGACCCAGTACTTC. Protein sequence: CASSVRTEQETQYF.

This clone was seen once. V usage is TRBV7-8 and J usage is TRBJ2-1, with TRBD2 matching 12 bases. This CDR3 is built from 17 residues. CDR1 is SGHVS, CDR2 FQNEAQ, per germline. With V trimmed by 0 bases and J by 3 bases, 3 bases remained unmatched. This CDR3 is CASSLALAGGYYNEQFF. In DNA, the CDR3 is TGTGCCAGCAGCTTAGCGCTAGCGGGAGGGTACTACAATGAGCAGTTCTTC.

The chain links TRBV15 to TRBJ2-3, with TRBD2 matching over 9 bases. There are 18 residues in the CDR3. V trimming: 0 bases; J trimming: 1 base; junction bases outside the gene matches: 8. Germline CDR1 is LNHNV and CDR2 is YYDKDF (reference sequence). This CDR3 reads CATSRDPLAGRRTDTQYF. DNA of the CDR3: TGTGCCACCAGCAGAGATCCCCTAGCGGGGAGACGCACAGATACGCAGTATTTT.

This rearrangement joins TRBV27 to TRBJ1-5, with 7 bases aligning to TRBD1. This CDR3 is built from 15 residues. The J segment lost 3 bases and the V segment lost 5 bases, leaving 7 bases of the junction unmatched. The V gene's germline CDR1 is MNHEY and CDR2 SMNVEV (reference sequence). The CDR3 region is CASSIDRAHNQPQHF. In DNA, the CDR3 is TGTGCCAGCAGTATCGACAGGGCCCACAATCAGCCCCAGCATTTT.

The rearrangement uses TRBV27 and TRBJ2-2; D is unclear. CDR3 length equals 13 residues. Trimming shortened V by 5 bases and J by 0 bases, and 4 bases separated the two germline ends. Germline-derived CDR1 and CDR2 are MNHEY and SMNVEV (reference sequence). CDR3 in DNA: TGTGCCAGCAGTCCCGCGAACACCGGGGAGCTGTTTTTT. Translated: CASSPANTGELFF.

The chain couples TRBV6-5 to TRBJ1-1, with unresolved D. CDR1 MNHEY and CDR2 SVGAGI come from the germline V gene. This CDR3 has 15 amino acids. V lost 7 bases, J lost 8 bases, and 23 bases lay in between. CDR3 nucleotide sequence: TGTGCCAGCATCAGACCGGACGGCGGGAATATAGAAGCTTTCTTT. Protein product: CASIRPDGGNIEAFF.

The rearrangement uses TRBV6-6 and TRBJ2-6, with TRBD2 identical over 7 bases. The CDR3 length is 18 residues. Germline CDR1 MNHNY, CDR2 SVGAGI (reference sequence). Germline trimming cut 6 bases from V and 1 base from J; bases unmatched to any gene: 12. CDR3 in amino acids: CASSRVTGGGSGANVLTF. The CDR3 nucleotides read TGTGCCAGCAGCCGAGTTACGGGGGGAGGGTCTGGGGCCAACGTCCTGACTTTC.

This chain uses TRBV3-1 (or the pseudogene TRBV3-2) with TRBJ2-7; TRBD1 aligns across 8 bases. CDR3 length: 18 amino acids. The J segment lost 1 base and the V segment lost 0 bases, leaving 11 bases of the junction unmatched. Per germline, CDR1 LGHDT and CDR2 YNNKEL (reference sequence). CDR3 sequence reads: CASSQDRMGTGGSYEQYF. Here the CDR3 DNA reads TGTGCCAGCAGCCAAGATAGGATGGGGACAGGTGGATCCTACGAGCAGTACTTC.

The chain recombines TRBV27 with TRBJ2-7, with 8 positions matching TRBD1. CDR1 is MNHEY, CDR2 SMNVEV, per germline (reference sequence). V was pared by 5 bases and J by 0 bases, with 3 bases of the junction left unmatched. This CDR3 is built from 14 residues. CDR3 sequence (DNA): TGTGCCAGCAGTGAGGGACAGGACTCCTACGAGCAGTACTTC. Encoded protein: CASSEGQDSYEQYF.

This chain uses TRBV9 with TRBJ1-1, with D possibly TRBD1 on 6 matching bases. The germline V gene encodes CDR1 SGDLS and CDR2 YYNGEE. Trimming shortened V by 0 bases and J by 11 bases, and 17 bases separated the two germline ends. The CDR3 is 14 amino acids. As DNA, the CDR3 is TGTGCCAGCAGCGTAGCTGACAGGACCGGAACGGCTTTCTTT. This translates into CASSVADRTGTAFF.

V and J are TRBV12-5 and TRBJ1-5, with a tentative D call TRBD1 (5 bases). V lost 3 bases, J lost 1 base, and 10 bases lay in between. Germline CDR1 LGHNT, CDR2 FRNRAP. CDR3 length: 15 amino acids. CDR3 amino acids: CASGFGHASNQPQHF. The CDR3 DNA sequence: TGTGCTAGTGGTTTCGGACACGCAAGCAATCAGCCCCAGCATTTT. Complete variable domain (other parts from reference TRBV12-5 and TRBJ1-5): DARVTQTPRHKVTEMGQEVTMRCQPILGHNTVFWYRQTMMQGLELLAYFRNRAPLDDSGMPKDRFSAEMPDATLATLKIQPSEPRDSAVYFCASGFGHASNQPQHFGDGTRLSIL.

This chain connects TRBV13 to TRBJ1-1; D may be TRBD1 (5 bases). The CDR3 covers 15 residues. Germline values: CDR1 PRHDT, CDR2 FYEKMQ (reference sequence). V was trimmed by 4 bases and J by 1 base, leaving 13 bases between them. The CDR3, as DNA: TGTGCCAGCAGCTCGGCGGGCGGGACGAACACTGAAGCTTTCTTT. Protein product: CASSSAGGTNTEAFF.

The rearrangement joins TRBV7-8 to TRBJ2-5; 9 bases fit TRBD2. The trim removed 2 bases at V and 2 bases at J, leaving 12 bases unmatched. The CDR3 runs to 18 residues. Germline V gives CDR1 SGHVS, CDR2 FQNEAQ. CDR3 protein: CASSLPPWLAGRQETQYF. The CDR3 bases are TGTGCCAGCAGCTTACCCCCGTGGCTAGCGGGGAGGCAAGAGACCCAGTACTTC.

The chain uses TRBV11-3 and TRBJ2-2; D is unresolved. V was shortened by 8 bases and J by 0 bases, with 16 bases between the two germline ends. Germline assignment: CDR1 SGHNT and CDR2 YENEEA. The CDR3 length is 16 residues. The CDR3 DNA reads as TGTGCCAGCGCCGCGTGGGCCAAAACGAACACCGGGGAGCTGTTTTTT. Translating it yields CASAAWAKTNTGELFF.

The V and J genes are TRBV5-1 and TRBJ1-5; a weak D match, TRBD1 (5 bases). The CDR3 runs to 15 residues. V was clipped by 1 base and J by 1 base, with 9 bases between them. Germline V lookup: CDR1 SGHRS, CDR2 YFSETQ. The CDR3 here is CASSLNGASNQPQHF. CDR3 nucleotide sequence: TGCGCCAGCAGCTTGAATGGGGCAAGCAATCAGCCCCAGCATTTT.

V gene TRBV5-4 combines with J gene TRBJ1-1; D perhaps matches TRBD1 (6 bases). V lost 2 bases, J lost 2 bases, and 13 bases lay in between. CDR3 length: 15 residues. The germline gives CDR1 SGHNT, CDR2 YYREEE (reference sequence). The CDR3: CASSFQGRSNTEAFF. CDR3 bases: TGTGCCAGCAGCTTTCAGGGGCGCAGTAACACTGAAGCTTTCTTT.